These 20 T cell receptor beta chains share one sample of origin, sequenced in a study of cytomegalovirus exposure and HLA in healthy donors. PCR was performed using 60 Vbeta and 13 Jbeta primers. Libraries were prepared by immunoSEQ multiplex PCR; TCRdb keeps only in-frame clonotypes and omits some of them. Of about 130,000 clones detected, roughly four fifths appear once; the ten largest clones hold under 7%. Sequencing was done on a sample of PBMCs. Receptors were obtained from a woman aged 40 to 50 in good health and CMV-seropositive.

The chain uses TRBV18 and TRBJ1-2; 8 bases fit TRBD1. The V segment lost 4 bases and the J segment 4 bases; nucleotides outside the gene matches: 8. Germline values: CDR1 KGHSH, CDR2 LQKENI. The CDR3 consists of 15 residues. The CDR3 sequence is CASSLQGVGFYGYTF. In nucleotides, the CDR3 is TGTGCCAGCTCACTACAGGGGGTTGGATTCTATGGCTACACCTTC.

The chain employs TRBV5-1 and TRBJ1-1, with a weak D call TRBD1 (5 bases). V was shortened by 4 bases and J by 6 bases, with 19 bases between the two germline ends. The CDR3 covers 15 residues. CDR1 and CDR2 (germline): SGHRS, YFSETQ. CDR3 amino acids: CASSVDTASRSEAFF. In DNA, the CDR3 is TGCGCCAGCAGCGTGGACACCGCTTCTAGGTCTGAAGCTTTCTTT.

V gene TRBV30 combines with J gene TRBJ1-2; possibly TRBD1 for D (5 bases). CDR3 length equals 14 residues. The germline V gene encodes CDR1 GTSNPN and CDR2 SVGIG (reference sequence). The CDR3 region is CATPGRGSDYGYTF. Here the CDR3 DNA reads TGTGCTACCCCGGGGAGGGGAAGTGACTATGGCTACACCTTC.

The gene calls are TRBV19 and TRBJ1-1, with D uncertain. The V and J ends lost 3 bases and 1 base respectively, with 9 bases between them. Germline values: CDR1 LNHDA, CDR2 SQIVND (reference sequence). This CDR3 is built from 14 residues. In DNA, the CDR3 is TGTGCCAGTAGTATGTCTGTTAAGAACACTGAAGCTTTCTTT. This gives the protein CASSMSVKNTEAFF.

The gene calls are TRBV14 and TRBJ1-2; D call uncertain. CDR1 is SGHDN, CDR2 FVKESK, per germline. This CDR3 has 12 amino acids. Trimming shortened V by 3 bases and J by 8 bases, and 10 bases separated the two germline ends. In DNA, the CDR3 is TGTGCCAGCAGCCATCAGGAGGCCGGCTACACCTTC. It yields the protein CASSHQEAGYTF.

The chain has TRBV5-1 and TRBJ1-3, with no clear D. The CDR3 has 16 amino acids. The V end lost 1 base, the J end lost 2 bases, and 13 bases lay between the germline ends. Germline V gene lookup returns CDR1 SGHRS and CDR2 YFSETQ. The DNA of the CDR3 is TGCGCCAGCAGCTTGAGCGTGTCTGCTACTGGAAACACCATATATTTT. This sequence encodes CASSLSVSATGNTIYF.

This chain joins TRBV7-8 and TRBJ2-7; perhaps TRBD1 as D (5 bases). This CDR3 has 13 residues. V gave up 0 bases and J gave up 6 bases, with 9 bases separating them. Germline assignment: CDR1 SGHVS and CDR2 FQNEAQ. CDR3 sequence reads: CASSLASGFEQYF. CDR3 nucleotide sequence: TGTGCCAGCAGCTTAGCATCAGGGTTCGAGCAGTACTTC.

V gene TRBV28 combines with J gene TRBJ2-3, with 8 bases matching TRBD2. With 6 bases clipped from V and 4 bases from J, the junction kept 15 bases outside the gene matches. The CDR3 has 17 residues. Germline CDR1 and CDR2: MDHEN and SYDVKM. CDR3 nucleotide sequence: TGTGCCAGCAGCCCACCCGGGGGGGGGTTCGGGCCAGATACGCAGTATTTT. It encodes CASSPPGGGFGPDTQYF.

The chain recombines TRBV5-1 with TRBJ2-5; D is undetermined. Deletions cut 0 bases from V and 0 bases from J, with 6 bases between. The CDR3 totals 14 residues. Germline CDR1 reads SGHRS; CDR2 reads YFSETQ. In nucleotides, the CDR3 is TGCGCCAGCAGCTTGGGTCCAAACCAAGAGACCCAGTACTTC. It codes for CASSLGPNQETQYF.

This rearrangement joins TRBV28 to TRBJ1-1; D gene unclear. Germline CDR1 is MDHEN and CDR2 is SYDVKM. V gave up 5 bases and J gave up 4 bases, with 5 bases separating them. The CDR3 length is 11 residues. CDR3 in amino acids: CASSLGTEAFF. CDR3 nucleotides: TGTGCCAGCAGTCTCGGCACTGAAGCTTTCTTT.

In its sample, this clone was seen once. The rearrangement links TRBV7-2 to TRBJ2-3; 12 positions agree with TRBD2. Germline CDR1 SGHTA, CDR2 FQGNSA. This CDR3 spans 15 amino acids. With V trimmed by 1 base and J by 4 bases, 0 bases remained unmatched. CDR3 protein: CASSLGLAGADTQYF. The DNA for the CDR3 is TGTGCCAGCAGCTTAGGACTAGCGGGGGCAGATACGCAGTATTTT.

The chain couples TRBV7-9 to TRBJ1-1, with D possibly TRBD1 on 6 matching bases. This CDR3 contains 11 residues. The germline CDR1 and CDR2 sequences are SEHNR and FQNEAQ (reference sequence). The CDR3 DNA reads TGTTCCATACAGGGTAGTGCTGAAGCTTTCTTT. Its translation is CSIQGSAEAFF.

The rearrangement uses TRBV7-2 and TRBJ2-5; 7 bases align to TRBD1. The CDR3 totals 16 residues. Germline trimming cut 5 bases from V and 5 bases from J; bases unmatched to any gene: 14. Germline lookup yields CDR1 SGHTA and CDR2 FQGNSA. The CDR3 DNA is TGTGCCAGCAGCCTCCAAGGACAGGTTAGGGGGGAGACCCAGTACTTC. It yields the protein CASSLQGQVRGETQYF.

This clone was detected once. The rearrangement uses TRBV19 and TRBJ2-1, with 12 bases fitting TRBD1. CDR3 length: 14 amino acids. CDR1 and CDR2 (germline): LNHDA, SQIVND (reference sequence). After removal of 7 bases from V and 6 bases from J, the junction contained 4 bases not matched to a gene. CDR3 DNA sequence: TGTGCCAGTATCTCGGGACAGGGGGCCAATGAGCAGTTCTTC. It yields the protein CASISGQGANEQFF.

This clone showed up just once. The J gene is TRBJ1-1, the V gene TRBV14; D remains unclear. V was pared by 3 bases and J by 0 bases, with 5 bases between. There are 13 residues in the CDR3. Germline loops: CDR1 SGHDN, CDR2 FVKESK. CDR3 loop: CASSQALNTEAFF. The CDR3 DNA reads as TGTGCCAGCAGCCAGGCATTGAACACTGAAGCTTTCTTT.

The chain carries TRBV2 and TRBJ1-2, with 8 bases aligning to TRBD1. The CDR3 spans 15 residues. With 0 bases clipped from V and 4 bases from J, the junction kept 4 bases outside the gene matches. Looked up from germline, CDR1 is SNHLY and CDR2 is FYNNEI. The DNA for the CDR3 is TGTGCCAGCAGTGAAGCACAGGGGGTTCCCTATGGCTACACCTTC. Its translation is CASSEAQGVPYGYTF.

The chain is built from TRBV5-1 and TRBJ2-7; D remains ambiguous. Germline CDR1 and CDR2: SGHRS and YFSETQ. The CDR3 is 13 residues long. Trimming removed 1 base at V and 1 base at J, with 6 bases between. CDR3 nucleotide sequence: TGCGCCAGCAGCTTGACAGTTTCCTACGAGCAGTACTTC. Protein sequence: CASSLTVSYEQYF.

This clone was counted once. This sequence joins TRBV18 and TRBJ2-4; a possible D gene is TRBD1 (6 bases). V dropped 1 base and J dropped 0 bases, with 13 bases sitting between them. CDR3 length equals 17 residues. Germline loops: CDR1 KGHSH, CDR2 LQKENI. CDR3 region: CASSPRGTPLAKNIQYF. DNA for the CDR3: TGTGCCAGCTCACCACGGGGGACACCGTTAGCCAAAAACATTCAGTACTTC. The whole variable domain, filled in from reference TRBV18 and TRBJ2-4, reads NAGVMQNPRHLVRRRGQEARLRCSPMKGHSHVYWYRQLPEEGLKFMVYLQKENIIDESGMPKERFSAEFPKEGPSILRIQQVVRGDSAAYFCASSPRGTPLAKNIQYFGAGTRLSVL.

This CDR3 is CASSKDGAGPREEQYF. In DNA, the CDR3 is TGTGCCAGCAGCAAAGATGGCGCGGGGCCACGGGAAGAGCAGTACTTC. V gene TRBV21-1 combines with J gene TRBJ2-7; whether TRBD2, the table's D call, matches the DNA was not checked. TRBV21-1 is designated a pseudogene. This CDR3 spans 16 amino acids.

This rearrangement joins TRBV19 to TRBJ1-1; 10 nucleotides line up with TRBD1. From germline, CDR1 is LNHDA and CDR2 SQIVND (reference sequence). The V gene end was trimmed by 6 bases and the J gene end by 2 bases; junction bases not matched to a gene: 6. CDR3 length: 15 amino acids. The CDR3 loop reads CASRDRGGPNTEAFF. The DNA for the CDR3 is TGTGCCAGTAGGGACAGGGGGGGACCCAACACTGAAGCTTTCTTT.